The clone carrying this TCR beta chain appeared a few times. Its specificity is not known. This sample is drawn from a study of cytomegalovirus exposure and HLA in healthy donors. Study context: Out of 398 genotyped donors, about 84% belonged to the Caucasian-associated ancestry cluster. Study findings and constraints: It was only CMV serostatus that was available as immune exposure information. The authors later found HLA-associated TCR beta chains more clonally expanded than equally common others.

Vbeta (60) and Jbeta (13) primers were used in the PCR. As handled by the study authors: Around 9.9 million shared chains were among the roughly 78 million unique TCR beta chains that a later analysis counted. Profiling relied on immunoSEQ multiplex PCR, and the TCRdb table lists in-frame clones only, not all of them. D and trimming were read from the DNA, whereas the V and J calls and clone size are those reported in that table. The sample shows fewer than 250,000 clones, 60% to 80% of them seen only once. Sequenced: PBMCs. The receptor comes from a woman aged 30 to 39 in good health and CMV-seropositive.

The CDR3 nucleotides read TGCGCCAGCAGCTCACAGGGCTCAGCGAACACTGAAGCTTTCTTT. It specifies CASSSQGSANTEAFF. The chain joins TRBV5-1 to TRBJ1-1; possibly TRBD1 for D (6 bases). The V end lost 3 bases, the J end lost 1 base, and 13 bases lay between the germline ends. The CDR3 runs 15 residues. CDR1 and CDR2 from the germline V gene are SGHRS and YFSETQ.